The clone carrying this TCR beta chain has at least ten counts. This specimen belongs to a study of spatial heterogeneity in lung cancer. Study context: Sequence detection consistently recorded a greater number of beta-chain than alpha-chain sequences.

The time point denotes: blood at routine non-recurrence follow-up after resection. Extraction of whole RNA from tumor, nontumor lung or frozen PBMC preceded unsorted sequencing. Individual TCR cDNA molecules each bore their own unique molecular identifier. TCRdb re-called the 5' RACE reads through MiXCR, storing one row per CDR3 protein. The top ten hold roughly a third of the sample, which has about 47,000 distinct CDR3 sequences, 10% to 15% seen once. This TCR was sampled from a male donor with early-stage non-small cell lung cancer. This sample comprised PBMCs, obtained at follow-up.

CDR3 sequence (DNA): TGTGCCAGCACCATGGTGGCGGGGAATCAGCCCCAGCATTTT. This gives the protein CASTMVAGNQPQHF. The chain combines TRBV6-2 or TRBV6-3 with TRBJ1-5; D remains ambiguous. The CDR3 runs 14 residues. Germline lookup yields CDR1 MNHEY and CDR2 SVGEGT. V was pared by 7 bases and J by 4 bases, with 14 bases between.